The source of this T cell receptor (beta chain) is a study of T cell clonality in common variable immunodeficiency. Regarding the study as a whole: TCRbeta clonality was increased in CVID versus healthy controls. Compared with controls, CVID subjects had fewer shared TCRbeta clones. Reportedly, TCR beta sequences from common variable immunodeficiency showed fewer deletions and N-nucleotide insertions.

Many counts were recorded for this clone. Its antigen is currently unknown. The read ends 3 residues shy of where the CDR3 ends; the end is completed using the germline J gene. This CDR3 comprises 16 residues. Germline V CDR1 and CDR2: MDHEN, SYDVKM. V lost 5 bases and J lost 3; bases outside the gene matches: 12. The method was immunoSEQ multiplex PCR; TCRdb's version includes in-frame clones alone and lacks a portion of them. The sample shows roughly 7,300 clones, none of them appearing just once. CVID subjects were neither ill nor on immunomodulatory or immunosuppressive medication at sampling. Donors gave roughly 5 to 8 ml heparinized peripheral whole blood.

This receptor was taken from a human donor with common variable immunodeficiency. The rearrangement uses TRBV28 and TRBJ2-7, with 8 bases matching TRBD1. Sample: peripheral blood mononuclear cells. The chain's CDR3 is CASSATTGGWGYEQYF. CDR3 bases read: TGTGCCAGCAGTGCTACTACAGGGGGTTGGGGCTACGAG.